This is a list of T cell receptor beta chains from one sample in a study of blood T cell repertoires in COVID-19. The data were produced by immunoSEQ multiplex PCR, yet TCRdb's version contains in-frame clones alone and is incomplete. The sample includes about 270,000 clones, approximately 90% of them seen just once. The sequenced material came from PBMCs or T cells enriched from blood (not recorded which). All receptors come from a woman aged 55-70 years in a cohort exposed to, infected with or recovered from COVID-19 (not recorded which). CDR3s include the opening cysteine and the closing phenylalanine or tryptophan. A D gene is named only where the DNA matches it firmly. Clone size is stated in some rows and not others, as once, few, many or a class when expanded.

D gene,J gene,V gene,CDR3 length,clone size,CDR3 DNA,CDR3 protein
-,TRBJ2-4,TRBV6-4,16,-,TGTGCCAGCAGTCTAAGGGATGGGGCGGCCAAAAACATTCAGTACTTC,CASSLRDGAAKNIQYF
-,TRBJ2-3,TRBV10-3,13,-,TGTGCCATCAGTGTTGGAGGAACAGATACGCAGTATTTT,CAISVGGTDTQYF
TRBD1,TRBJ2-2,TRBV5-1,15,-,TGCGCCAGCAGCCTGGGACAGGGTAAAACCGGGGAGCTGTTTTTT,CASSLGQGKTGELFF
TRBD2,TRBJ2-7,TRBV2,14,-,TGTGCCAGCAGACTAGCGGGAGGGGGCTACGAGCAGTACTTC,CASRLAGGGYEQYF
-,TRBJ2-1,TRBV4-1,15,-,TGCGCCAGCAGTCCAACAGGGATGGGAAGGAATGAGCAGTTCTTC,CASSPTGMGRNEQFF
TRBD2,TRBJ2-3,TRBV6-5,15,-,TGTGCCAGCAACAGACTAGCGGATAAGACAGATACGCAGTATTTT,CASNRLADKTDTQYF
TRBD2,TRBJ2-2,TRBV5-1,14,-,TGCGCCAGTGCCGGGACTAGTGTCACCGGGGAGCTGTTTTTT,CASAGTSVTGELFF
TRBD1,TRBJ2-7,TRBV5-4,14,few,TGTGCCAGCAGCACCCGGACAGGGGGGTACGAGCAGTACTTC,CASSTRTGGYEQYF
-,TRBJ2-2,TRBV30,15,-,TGTGCCTGCACGTTGGGCGCCTTGAACACCGGGGAGCTGTTTTTT,CACTLGALNTGELFF
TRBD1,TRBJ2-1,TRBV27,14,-,TGTGCCAGCAGTGCCAGGACAGGTCAAAATGAGCAGTTCTTC,CASSARTGQNEQFF
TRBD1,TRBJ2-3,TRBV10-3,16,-,TGTGCCATCAGTGGAGGGGACAGGGGGTTAGGAGATACGCAGTATTTT,CAISGGDRGLGDTQYF
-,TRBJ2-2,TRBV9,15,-,TGTGCCAGCAGCGTAGGGGCAGTCAGGACCGGGGAGCTGTTTTTT,CASSVGAVRTGELFF
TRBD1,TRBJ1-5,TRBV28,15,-,TGTGCCAGCACCCCCGGGACAGGGGGTAATCAGCCCCAGCATTTT,CASTPGTGGNQPQHF
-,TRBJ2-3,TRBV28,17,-,TGTGCCAGCAGTTACGTGGTCAGGAGGGACCCCTCGGATACGCAGTATTTT,CASSYVVRRDPSDTQYF
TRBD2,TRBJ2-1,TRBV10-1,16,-,TGCGCCAGCAGTGAGTCCCGGGCGGGAGGGCCCGGTGAGCAGTTCTTC,CASSESRAGGPGEQFF
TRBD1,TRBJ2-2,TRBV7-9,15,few,TGTGCCAGCAACTCGGGACAGGGAAACACCGGGGAGCTGTTTTTT,CASNSGQGNTGELFF
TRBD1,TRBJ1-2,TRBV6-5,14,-,TGTGCCAGCAGTTACTCACAGGGGCGGGATGGCTACACCTTC,CASSYSQGRDGYTF
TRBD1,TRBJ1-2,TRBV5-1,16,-,TGCGCCAGCAGCCCGACGGGACAGGGGGCTGGTTATGGCTACACCTTC,CASSPTGQGAGYGYTF
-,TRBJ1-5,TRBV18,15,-,TGTGCCAGCTCATACGACCCGGGATACAATCAGCCCCAGCATTTT,CASSYDPGYNQPQHF
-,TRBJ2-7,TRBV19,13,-,TGTGCTACCCGATCCCGACAGATGATGGTGCAGTACTTC,CATRSRQMMVQYF
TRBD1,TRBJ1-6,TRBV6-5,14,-,TGTGCCAGCAGTTACCAGGGGGAGAATTCACCCCTCCACTTT,CASSYQGENSPLHF
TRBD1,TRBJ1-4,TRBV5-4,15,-,TGTGCCAGCAGCACTGGACAGGGTGTGGGTGAAAAACTGTTTTTT,CASSTGQGVGEKLFF
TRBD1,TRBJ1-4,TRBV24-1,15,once,TGTGCCACCAGTGAAGGGACAGGGGTTAAGGAAAAACTGTTTTTT,CATSEGTGVKEKLFF
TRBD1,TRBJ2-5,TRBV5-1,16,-,TGCGCCAGCAGCTTCCTCCCGACAGGGACACAAGAGACCCAGTACTTC,CASSFLPTGTQETQYF
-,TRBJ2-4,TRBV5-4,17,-,TGTGCCAGCAGCCGCCGTGCGAGCGTCGAGGCCAAAAACATTCAGTACTTC,CASSRRASVEAKNIQYF
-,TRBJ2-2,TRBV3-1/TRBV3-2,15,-,TGTGCCAGCAGCCATAGTACAGTCATCACCGGGGAGCTGTTTTTT,CASSHSTVITGELFF
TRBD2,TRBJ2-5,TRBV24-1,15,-,TGTGCCACCAGTGATTTGGTGGCGGGAGGAGAGACCCAGTACTTC,CATSDLVAGGETQYF
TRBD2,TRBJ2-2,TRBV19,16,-,TGTGCCAGTAAGGACACGGGGGGAATGCTGGCCGGGGAGCTGTTTTTT,CASKDTGGMLAGELFF
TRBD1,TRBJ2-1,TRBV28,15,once,TGTGCCAGCACCTTTGGACAGGGGGGATCCGGTGGGCAGTTCTTC,CASTFGQGGSGGQFF
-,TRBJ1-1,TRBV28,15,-,TGTGCCAGCAGTTTGTCTAGGACAGTGAACACTGAAGCTTTCTTT,CASSLSRTVNTEAFF
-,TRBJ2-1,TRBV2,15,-,TGTGCCAGCAGTATAGGTCTAGCCGTCGGCAATGAGCAGTTCTTC,CASSIGLAVGNEQFF
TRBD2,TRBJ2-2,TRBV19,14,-,TGTGCCAGTAGTTTGGGGGGGAGCACCGGGGAGCTGTTTTTT,CASSLGGSTGELFF
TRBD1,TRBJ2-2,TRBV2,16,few,TGTGCCAGCAGTGCCCGACAGGGGGGCAATCTCGGGGAGCTGTTTTTT,CASSARQGGNLGELFF
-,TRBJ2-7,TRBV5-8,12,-,TGTGCCAGCAGCTTGGACAGTCTTAAGCAGTACTTC,CASSLDSLKQYF
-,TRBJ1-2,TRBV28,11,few,TGTGCCAGCGGCATAAACTATGGCTACACCTTC,CASGINYGYTF
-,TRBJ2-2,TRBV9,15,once,TGTGCCAGCAGCGTAGGAGCGTTCTACACCGGGGAGCTGTTTTTT,CASSVGAFYTGELFF
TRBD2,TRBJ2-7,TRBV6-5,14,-,TGTGCCAGCAGTTGGGATAGCGGGAGATACGAGCAGTACTTC,CASSWDSGRYEQYF
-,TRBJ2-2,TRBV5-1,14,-,TGCGCGGGAACGCGGGCCCCGAACACCGGGGAGCTGTTTTTT,CAGTRAPNTGELFF
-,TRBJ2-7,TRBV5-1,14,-,TGCGCCAGCAGCGGTGACAGGAGAGCCTACGAGCAGTACTTC,CASSGDRRAYEQYF
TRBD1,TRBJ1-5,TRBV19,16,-,TGTGCCAGTACCGTTGACAGGGTCTATAGCAATCAGCCCCAGCATTTT,CASTVDRVYSNQPQHF
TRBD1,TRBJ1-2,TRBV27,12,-,TGTGCCAGCAGCGGACAGGGCAGAGGCTACACCTTC,CASSGQGRGYTF
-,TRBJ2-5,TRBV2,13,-,TGTGCCAGCAGAAGGGGGATCCGGGAGACCCAGTACTTC,CASRRGIRETQYF
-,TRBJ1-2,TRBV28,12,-,TGTGCCAGCTTAAAGGAGGACTATGGCTACACCTTC,CASLKEDYGYTF
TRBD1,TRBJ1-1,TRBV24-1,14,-,TGTGCCACCAGTGATCCCCGGACAGGCACTGAAGCTTTCTTT,CATSDPRTGTEAFF
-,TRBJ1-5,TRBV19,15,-,TGTGCCAGTAGTCCCGAGGGGAGGGCTAATCAGCCCCAGCATTTT,CASSPEGRANQPQHF
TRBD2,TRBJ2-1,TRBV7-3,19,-,TGTGCCAGCAGCTTATACACGTTGGGCGGGAGGGCTTCCTACAATGAGCAGTTCTTC,CASSLYTLGGRASYNEQFF
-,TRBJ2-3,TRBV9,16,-,TGTGCCAGCAGCGTAGGGGCTAACCATCGAACAGATACGCAGTATTTT,CASSVGANHRTDTQYF
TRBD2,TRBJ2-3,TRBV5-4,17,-,TGTGCCAGCAGCTTGGGACTAGCATCCGGGGCTCCAGATACGCAGTATTTT,CASSLGLASGAPDTQYF
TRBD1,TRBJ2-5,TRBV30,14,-,TGTGCCTGGATCCAGACAGGGGGTCTAGAGACCCAGTACTTC,CAWIQTGGLETQYF
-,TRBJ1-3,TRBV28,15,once,TGTGCCAGCAAGCTGACAGCGACCTCTGGAAACACCATATATTTT,CASKLTATSGNTIYF
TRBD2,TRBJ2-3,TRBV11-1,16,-,TGTGCCAGCAGCTCCCCTCTAGCGGGAGTGGAAGATACGCAGTATTTT,CASSSPLAGVEDTQYF